The clone carrying this T cell receptor (beta chain) has a handful of counts. Its target is not known. This sample was taken from a study of identical twins. Findings and caveats of the study: Fewer insertions were carried by abundant cord blood beta clonotypes, but none was seen in memory repertoires.

V shed 5 bases and J 3 bases; nucleotides not matched to a gene: 8. This CDR3 is 16 amino acids long. MiXCR, run by TCRdb on the 5' RACE reads, gives a single entry per CDR3 protein. The data show hundreds of thousands of distinct CDR3 sequences, 18% seen once. The same sample was also studied in work on T cells expressing NK-cell markers. That study reports: Obtained from sorted CD3+CD56+NKG2C+, CD3+CD56+NKG2C- and CD3+CD56-NKG2C+ T cells were the TCR beta repertoires.

Sequencing was carried out using PBMCs. This sequence originates from a woman under 30 in good health. The chain carries TRBV12-3 or TRBV12-4 and TRBJ2-4; 9 nucleotides agree with TRBD1. CDR3 bases: TGTGCCAGCAGTCCGCGGACAGGGGATAGCAAAAACATTCAGTACTTC. It translates to CASSPRTGDSKNIQYF.